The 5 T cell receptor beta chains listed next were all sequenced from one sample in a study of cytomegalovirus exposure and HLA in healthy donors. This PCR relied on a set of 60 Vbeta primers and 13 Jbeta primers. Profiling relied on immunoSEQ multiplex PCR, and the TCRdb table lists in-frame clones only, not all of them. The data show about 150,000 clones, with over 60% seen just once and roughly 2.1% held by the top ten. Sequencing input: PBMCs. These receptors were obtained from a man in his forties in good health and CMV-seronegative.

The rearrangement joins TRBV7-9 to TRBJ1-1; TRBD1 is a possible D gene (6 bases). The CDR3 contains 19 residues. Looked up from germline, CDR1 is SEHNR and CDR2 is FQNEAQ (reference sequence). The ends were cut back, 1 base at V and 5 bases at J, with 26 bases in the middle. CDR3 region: CASSLVVGGREGVKTEAFF. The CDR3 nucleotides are TGTGCCAGCAGCTTAGTGGTCGGGGGGCGCGAGGGTGTAAAAACTGAAGCTTTCTTT. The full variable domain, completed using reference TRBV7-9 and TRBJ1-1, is DTGVSQNPRHKITKRGQNVTFRCDPISEHNRLYWYRQTLGQGPEFLTYFQNEAQLEKSRLLSDRFSAERPKGSFSTLEIQRTEQGDSAMYLCASSLVVGGREGVKTEAFFGQGTRLTVV.

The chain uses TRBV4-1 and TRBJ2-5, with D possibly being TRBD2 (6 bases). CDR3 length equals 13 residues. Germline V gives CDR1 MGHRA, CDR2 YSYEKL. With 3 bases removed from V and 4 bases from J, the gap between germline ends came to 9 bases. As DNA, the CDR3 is TGCGCCAGCAGCCACTGGAGGGGAGAGACCCAGTACTTC. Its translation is CASSHWRGETQYF.

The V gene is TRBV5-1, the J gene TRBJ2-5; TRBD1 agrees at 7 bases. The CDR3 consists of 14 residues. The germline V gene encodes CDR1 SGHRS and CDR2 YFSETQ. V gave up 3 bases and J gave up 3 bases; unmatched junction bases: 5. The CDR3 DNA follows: TGCGCCAGCAGCTCACGACAGGGCGAAGAGACCCAGTACTTC. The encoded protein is CASSSRQGEETQYF. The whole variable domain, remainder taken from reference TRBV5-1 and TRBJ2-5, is KAGVTQTPRYLIKTRGQQVTLSCSPISGHRSVSWYQQTPGQGLQFLFEYFSETQRNKGNFPGRFSGRQFSNSRSEMNVSTLELGDSALYLCASSSRQGEETQYFGPGTRLLVL.

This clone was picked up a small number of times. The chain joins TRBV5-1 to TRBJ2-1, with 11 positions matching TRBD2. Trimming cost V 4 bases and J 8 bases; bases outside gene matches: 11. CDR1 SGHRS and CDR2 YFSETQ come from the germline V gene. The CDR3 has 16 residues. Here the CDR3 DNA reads TGCGCCAGCAGCGGGGGTAGCGGGAGGGCCCTCGATGAGCAGTTCTTC. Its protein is CASSGGSGRALDEQFF.

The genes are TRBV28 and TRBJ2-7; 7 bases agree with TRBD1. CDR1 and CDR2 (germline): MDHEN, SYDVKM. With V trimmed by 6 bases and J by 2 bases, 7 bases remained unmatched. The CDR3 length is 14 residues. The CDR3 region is CASRTDRATYEQYF. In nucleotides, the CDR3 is TGTGCCAGCAGGACAGACAGGGCGACCTACGAGCAGTACTTC.